This TCR beta chain was profiled in a study of blood T cell repertoires in COVID-19. Recruits, aged roughly 18 to 95 years, lived in 25 or so US areas. Each recovered donor of Cohort 3 presented with two negative PCRs, clearance, or symptom resolution. Using immunoSEQ multiplex PCR, the repertoire was profiled, and TCRdb retains in-frame clones only, with some absent. The sample lists fewer than 200,000 clones, about four fifths seen once, with 18% in the top ten. Sample: PBMCs or T cells enriched from blood (not recorded which). The source is a man between 60 and 75 years old who had recovered from COVID-19.

CDR3: CASSLGPPGLEGEQFF. The CDR3 region has the DNA TGTGCCAGCAGCTTAGGGCCCCCGGGACTTGAGGGTGAGCAGTTCTTC. The V and J genes are TRBV7-3 and TRBJ2-1; maybe TRBD2 (6 bases). This CDR3 comprises 16 residues. The germline gives CDR1 SGHTA, CDR2 FQGTGA. Trimming pared 2 bases from V and 9 bases from J, leaving 20 bases between.